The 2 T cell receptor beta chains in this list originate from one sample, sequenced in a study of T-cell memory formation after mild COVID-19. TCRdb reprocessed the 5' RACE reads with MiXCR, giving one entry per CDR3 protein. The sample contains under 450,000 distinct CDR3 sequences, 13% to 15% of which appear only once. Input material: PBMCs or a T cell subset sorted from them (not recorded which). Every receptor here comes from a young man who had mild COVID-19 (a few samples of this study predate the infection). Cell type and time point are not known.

The CDR3: CASSVGRDPETQYF. The CDR3 DNA follows: TGTGCCAGCAGCGTAGGCCGGGATCCGGAAACCCAGTACTTC. The rearrangement links TRBV9 to TRBJ2-5; D is possibly TRBD2 (5 bases). CDR1 and CDR2 from the germline V gene are SGDLS and YYNGEE. This CDR3 is 14 amino acids long. V shed 0 bases and J shed 8 bases, with 14 bases lying between them.

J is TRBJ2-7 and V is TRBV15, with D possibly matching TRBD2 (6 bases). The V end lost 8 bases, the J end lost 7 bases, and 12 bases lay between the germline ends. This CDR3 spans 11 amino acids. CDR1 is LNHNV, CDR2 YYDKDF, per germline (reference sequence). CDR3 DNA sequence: TGTGCCACCTGGAGGGGCGGGGAGCAGTACGTC. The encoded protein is CATWRGGEQYV.